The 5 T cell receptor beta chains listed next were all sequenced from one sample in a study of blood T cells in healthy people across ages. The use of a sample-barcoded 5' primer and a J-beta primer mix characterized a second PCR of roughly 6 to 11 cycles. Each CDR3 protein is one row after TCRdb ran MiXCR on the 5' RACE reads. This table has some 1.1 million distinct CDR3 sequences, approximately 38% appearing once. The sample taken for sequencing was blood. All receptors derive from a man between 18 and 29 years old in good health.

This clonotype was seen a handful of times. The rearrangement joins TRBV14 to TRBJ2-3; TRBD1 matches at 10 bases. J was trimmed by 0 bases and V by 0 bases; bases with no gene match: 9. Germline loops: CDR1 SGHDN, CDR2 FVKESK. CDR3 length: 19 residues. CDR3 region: CASSQDLLDRGSSTDTQYF. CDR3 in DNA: TGTGCCAGCAGCCAAGATCTTCTGGACAGGGGGAGTAGCACAGATACGCAGTATTTT.

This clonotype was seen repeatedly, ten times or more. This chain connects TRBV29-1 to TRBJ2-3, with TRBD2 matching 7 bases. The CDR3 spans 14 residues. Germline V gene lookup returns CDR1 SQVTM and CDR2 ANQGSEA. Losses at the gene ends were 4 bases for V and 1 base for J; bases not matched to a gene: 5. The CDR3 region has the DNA TGCAGCGTTGCGCCCCTAGCGGGCACAGATACGCAGTATTTT. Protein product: CSVAPLAGTDTQYF.

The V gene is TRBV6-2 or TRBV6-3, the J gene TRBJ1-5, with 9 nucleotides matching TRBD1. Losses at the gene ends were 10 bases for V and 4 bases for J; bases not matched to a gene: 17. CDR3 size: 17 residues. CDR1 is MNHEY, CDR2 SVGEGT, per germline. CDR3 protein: CATRIRDREPRNQPQHF. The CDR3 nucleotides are TGTGCCACCCGAATCCGGGACAGGGAGCCCAGGAATCAGCCCCAGCATTTT.

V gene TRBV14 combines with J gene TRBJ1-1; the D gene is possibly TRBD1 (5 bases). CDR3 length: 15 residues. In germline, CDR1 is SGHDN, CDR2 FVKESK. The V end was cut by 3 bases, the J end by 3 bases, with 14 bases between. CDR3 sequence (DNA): TGTGCCAGCAGCCATGGCGCAGGGCCCTACACTGAAGCTTTCTTT. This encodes CASSHGAGPYTEAFF.

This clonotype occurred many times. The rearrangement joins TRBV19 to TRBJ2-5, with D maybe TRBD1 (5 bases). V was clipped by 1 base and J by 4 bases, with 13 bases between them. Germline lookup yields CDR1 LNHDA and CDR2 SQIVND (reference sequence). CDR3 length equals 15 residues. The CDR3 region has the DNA TGTGCCAGTAGTATAGGAGGAGCAGGGCCAGAGACCCAGTACTTC. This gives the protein CASSIGGAGPETQYF.